This T cell receptor beta chain was captured by sequencing in a study of T-cell memory formation after mild COVID-19. With constant-segment primers, 5'RACE yielded cDNA libraries of TCR alpha and TCR beta that carried sample barcodes and UMIs. TCRdb passed the 5' RACE reads through MiXCR, listing each CDR3 protein once. The sample lists 200,000 to 300,000 distinct CDR3 sequences, about a sixth occurring once. Germline CDR1 and CDR2: SGHTA and FQGNSA. The CDR3 contains 11 residues. Between the trimmed V and J ends, which lost 5 bases and 5 bases, there was a span of 6 bases. Sample: PBMCs or a T cell subset sorted from them (not recorded which). This receptor was identified in a man aged 18 to 30 who had mild COVID-19 (a few samples of this study predate the infection). Cell type and time point are not known. V gene TRBV7-2 combines with J gene TRBJ2-5; D is unresolved. Here the CDR3 reads CASSNPETQYF. DNA for the CDR3: TGTGCCAGCAGCAATCCCGAGACCCAGTACTTC.